What follows describes a single TCR beta chain. The data were obtained in a study of CD8+CD57+ T cells in acquired aplastic anemia. Across the study: Sorted cells (CD4+ and CD8+) yielded DNA amounts that averaged about 3.1 ug. Healthy-donor CD4+ cells averaged around 10 million reads.

Looked up from germline, CDR1 is SGHDN and CDR2 is FVKESK. The CDR3 loop spans 15 amino acids. The J segment lost 4 bases and the V segment lost 4 bases, leaving 5 bases of the junction unmatched. The study profiled TCR beta VDJ and CDR3 using genomic DNA as template. TCRdb independently ran MiXCR on the reads; one entry per CDR3 protein. Among about 190,000 distinct CDR3 sequences listed, about 53% were seen once. This clonotype originated in a human donor in good health, serving as a control. Sequencing was carried out using sorted CD4+, CD8+, or CD8+CD57+ T cells (not recorded which) from PBMCs. The gene calls are TRBV14 and TRBJ2-1; the match to TRBD2 covers 9 bases. The CDR3 sequence is CASSPVAGGYNEQFF. In DNA form, the CDR3 reads TGTGCCAGCAGCCCTGTGGCGGGGGGGTACAATGAGCAGTTCTTC.